The next 3 T cell receptor beta chains were all read from a single sample in a study of cytomegalovirus exposure and HLA in healthy donors. Primers: 60 Vbeta forward and 13 Jbeta reverse. Sequencing was performed with immunoSEQ multiplex PCR; in TCRdb, only in-frame clones are kept and a portion is missing. The table records about 200,000 clones, 82% of them present only once. Material: PBMCs. These receptors were taken from a boy under 10 years old in good health and CMV-seronegative.

The J gene is TRBJ2-7, the V gene TRBV6-1; 7 nucleotides agree with TRBD1. Germline V CDR1 and CDR2: MNHNS, SASEGT. The CDR3 extends over 15 amino acids. Losses at the gene ends were 0 bases for V and 2 bases for J; bases not matched to a gene: 4. The CDR3 loop reads CASSEAVTGTYEQYF. DNA of the CDR3: TGTGCCAGCAGTGAAGCAGTGACAGGGACCTACGAGCAGTACTTC.

This chain links TRBV9 with TRBJ2-1; no clear D. The germline V gene encodes CDR1 SGDLS and CDR2 YYNGEE. This CDR3 comprises 15 residues. V gave up 0 bases and J gave up 6 bases, with 13 bases separating them. CDR3 region: CASSVAPVSFNEQFF. The CDR3 bases are TGTGCCAGCAGCGTAGCCCCCGTTTCTTTCAATGAGCAGTTCTTC.

The chain couples TRBV19 to TRBJ1-6, with 9 positions matching TRBD1. With V trimmed by 3 bases and J by 8 bases, 5 bases remained unmatched. The CDR3 is made up of 15 amino acids. Per the germline V gene, CDR1 is LNHDA and CDR2 is SQIVND (reference sequence). CDR3 coding DNA: TGTGCCAGTAGTATTCAGGGACAGGGCCATTCACCCCTCCACTTT. The encoded protein is CASSIQGQGHSPLHF.